This TCR beta chain stems from a study of a mutant IDH1 vaccine in newly diagnosed glioma (dated by TCRdb to about 2021). Looking at the study overall: Of the 32 patients who were treated, approximately 60% were male and around 40% were female, and the mean age was around 40 years. Before enrollment, patients had received standard therapy of radiotherapy alone, temozolomide alone, or radiochemotherapy with temozolomide; most received the combination. Six visits were used for peripheral blood collection: V03 (baseline), V05, V07, V10, V12 and V13. Longitudinal TCRB deep sequencing was done for some 26 treated patients, wherever samples were available for exploratory analyses. Study-wide findings and limitations: Availability determined which PBMC samples were chosen for TCRB deep sequencing. According to the authors, sample limitations meant that analyses of patient blood samples could not be reproduced. Across multiple MHC alleles, vaccine-induced immune responses were seen in more than 90% of patients. No apparent relationship was observed between pseudoprogression and alterations in the top peripheral T cell clonotypes detected by TCRB sequencing.

Based on its abundance in the sample, this clone is medium-sized (0.01 to 0.1%). Its antigen remains undetermined. One base away there is no much larger clone; base qualities are not given. In light of the paper, this sample's time point label describes: baseline, week 1 (first vaccination visit). Interpreted using the paper, the treatment or condition label stands for: pre-vaccination baseline after standard-of-care therapy. The donors had newly diagnosed IDH1-mutant astrocytomas of WHO grade 3 or 4 that showed loss of nuclear ATRX. The samples were drawn from NOA16, a multicentre, single-arm, open-label phase I trial in Germany that tested a mutant IDH1 peptide vaccine in humans for the first time. Visit V03 blood draws served as the baseline sample for immunogenicity testing. The DNeasy Blood and Tissue Kit was used to extract genomic DNA from EDTA blood for TCRB sequencing. Libraries were built with the immunoSEQ multiplex PCR assay. Rearranged TCR beta chain sequences were amplified with the hsTCRB Kit following the manufacturer's protocol. An Illumina MiSeq was used to sequence the TCRB libraries. Per the original workflow: The kit vendor's proprietary platform handled demultiplexing, trimming and gene mapping. TCRdb re-hosts the immuneACCESS table, in-frame sequences only. Its copies lack some clones; in the studies checked, an unresolved V gene accounts for under half of them, and the cause for the rest is not known. V and J calls and clone size are as listed in that table; D and trimming were resolved from the DNA. This sample has fewer than 65,000 clones in its table, and about 80% of those were observed once. The ten largest clones capture 1.8% of the sample.

Deletion took 5 bases off V and 2 bases off J, with a span of 6 bases between the germline ends. The germline V gene yields MNHNS for CDR1 and SASEGT for CDR2. Spanning cysteine to phenylalanine, the CDR3 consists of 12 amino acids. CDR3 DNA only is kept here, 36 bases in frame from base 1. Recombination joined TRBV6-1 with TRBJ1-1; there is no confident call for the D gene. This receptor was obtained from a woman aged 40 to 50 with glioma. Source: PBMCs, taken from a glioma patient treated with radiotherapy, temozolomide or both. The nucleotide sequence is TGTGCCAGCAGTCGTCAAAACACTGAAGCTTTCTTT. Translated, this is CASSRQNTEAFF.